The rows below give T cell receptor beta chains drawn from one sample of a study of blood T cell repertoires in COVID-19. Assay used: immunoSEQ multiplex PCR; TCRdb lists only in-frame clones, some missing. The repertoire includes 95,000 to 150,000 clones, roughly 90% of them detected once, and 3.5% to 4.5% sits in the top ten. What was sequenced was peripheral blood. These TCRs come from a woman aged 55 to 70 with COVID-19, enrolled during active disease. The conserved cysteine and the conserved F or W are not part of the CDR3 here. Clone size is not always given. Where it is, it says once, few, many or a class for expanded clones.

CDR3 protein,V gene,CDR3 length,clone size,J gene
ASSVLGSEAF,TRBV9,10,NA,TRBJ1-1
ASSPNREGTEAF,TRBV18,12,few,TRBJ1-1
ASSIVADSNQPQH,TRBV19,13,NA,TRBJ1-5
ASSHGQIANEKLF,TRBV16,13,NA,TRBJ1-4
ASGSGQGNTGELF,TRBV12-5,13,NA,TRBJ2-2
ASSLGPTLRDQPQH,TRBV11-2,14,NA,TRBJ1-5
ASGLAEGPSYNEQF,TRBV18,14,NA,TRBJ2-1
ASSVELGGAGNIQY,TRBV9,14,NA,TRBJ2-4
AISDRGLASPLH,TRBV10-3,12,once,TRBJ1-6
ASSTGGGRETQY,TRBV18,12,NA,TRBJ2-5
ASSQGLGPGNTIY,TRBV3-1/TRBV3-2,13,NA,TRBJ1-3
ASSEFKSTGDGYT,TRBV25-1,13,NA,TRBJ1-2
ADTPTQGANYGYT,TRBV30,13,once,TRBJ1-2
ASSPTGTVAQETQY,TRBV5-4,14,NA,TRBJ2-5
SVVAQGVTGELF,TRBV29-1,12,NA,TRBJ2-2
ASSEQSTPGGEQF,TRBV19,13,NA,TRBJ2-1
ASIFALGSGAPGELF,TRBV7-2,15,NA,TRBJ2-2
ASSQVGGALRYGYT,TRBV14,14,NA,TRBJ1-2
ASSFLAGGTYEQY,TRBV7-9,13,NA,TRBJ2-7
ASSYAGAGYGYT,TRBV6-2/TRBV6-3,12,NA,TRBJ1-2
ASSTAVLETQY,TRBV7-3,11,NA,TRBJ2-5
ASSQGTGGYTEAF,TRBV4-3,13,NA,TRBJ1-1
ASSSRGQPQH,TRBV27,10,NA,TRBJ1-5
ASRKYSNQPQH,TRBV6-5,11,NA,TRBJ1-5
ASSPDRGYGYT,TRBV18,11,once,TRBJ1-2
ASSSPGPQRGQPQH,TRBV6-2/TRBV6-3,14,NA,TRBJ1-5
ASSKTTGVGYEQY,TRBV2,13,NA,TRBJ2-7